The sequence of this T cell receptor (beta chain) was determined in a study of blood T cell repertoires in COVID-19. The wider study: Spain, Italy and the United States supplied samples that represented acute and convalescent COVID-19.

Authors' analysis steps: Quantification of nucleated cells was approximated via reference gene primer amplification. The table came from immunoSEQ multiplex PCR; TCRdb's copy has only in-frame clones and leaves some out. V and J calls and clone size are as listed in that table; D and trimming were resolved from the DNA. The repertoire holds approximately 190,000 clones, 80% to 90% seen once, with about 20% in the top ten. Germline values: CDR1 LGHDT, CDR2 YNNKEL (reference sequence). The CDR3 consists of 19 residues. J gave up 2 bases and V 2 bases, and 11 bases lay outside the gene matches. Sequencing was carried out using peripheral blood. The source of this sequence is a human donor in a cohort sampled during active COVID-19. The chain carries TRBV3-1 (or the pseudogene TRBV3-2) and TRBJ2-3; 12 bases are shared with TRBD2. CDR3 amino acids: CASSQSLLAGGLDTDTQYF. DNA of the CDR3: TGTGCCAGCAGCCAATCTCTTCTAGCGGGAGGGTTGGACACAGATACGCAGTATTTT.